These 24 T cell receptor beta chains came from one sample sequenced in a study of T-cell reconstitution after alpha-beta-depleted transplantation in children (dated by TCRdb to 2016 to 2017). Read against the paper, the sample's treatment or condition label means: allogeneic hematopoietic cell transplantation with graft depleted of TCRalphabeta T cells and CD19 B cells. The library was prepared using PCR. The reads were generated on an Illumina HiSeq 2500. Molecular barcoding was employed in the preparation of TCR libraries, with unique molecular identifiers being used to normalize TCRbeta repertoire quantification. TCRdb handled the public reads itself, with Q25 trimming in fastp and clone calling in MiXCR, and kept productive beta chains. Identical CDR3 proteins give one entry, which carries the most common genes and DNA. This sample is represented by approximately 210,000 distinct CDR3 sequences; approximately 17% of them were singletons. Around 45% of the sample lies in the top ten.

The sequences come from PBMCs, mostly from graft donor cells, collected 360 days after TCRalphabeta/CD19-depleted stem cell transplant. Receptors were obtained from a male patient between 2 and 15 years old who had a stem cell transplant for acute lymphoblastic leukemia, so the T cells may come from the graft donor.

This clonotype was seen more than once but under ten times. The CDR3 nucleotides are TGTGCCAGCAGCGTCTCTAAGGCTGAAGCTTTCTTT. Protein sequence: CASSVSKAEAFF. The genes are TRBV13 and TRBJ1-1; D is uncertain. CDR1 is PRHDT and CDR2 is FYEKMQ in the germline V gene (reference sequence). The CDR3 has 12 amino acids. V gave up 5 bases and J gave up 6 bases, with 10 bases separating them.

The CDR3 sequence: CASSFLAGDYNEQFF. CDR3 bases: TGTGCCAGCAGCTTCCTAGCGGGAGACTACAATGAGCAGTTCTTC. The chain links TRBV5-5 to TRBJ2-1, with 10 nucleotides matching TRBD2. The length of the CDR3 is 15 residues. With V trimmed by 2 bases and J by 3 bases, 2 bases remained unmatched. Germline-derived CDR1 and CDR2 are SGHKS and YYEKEE (reference sequence).

The chain uses TRBV11-2 and TRBJ2-2; D gene uncertain. The CDR3 extends over 12 amino acids. The germline V gene has CDR1 SGHAT and CDR2 FQNNGV. Trimming stripped 8 bases from V and 6 bases from J, with 10 bases between. The CDR3 coding sequence is TGTGCCAGCTCCTGGGTTTCCGGGGAGCTGTTTTTT. The encoded protein is CASSWVSGELFF.

The rearrangement uses TRBV7-3 and TRBJ2-3; TRBD2 matches at 12 bases. Germline V lookup: CDR1 SGHTA, CDR2 FQGTGA. This CDR3 contains 21 residues. With V trimmed by 1 base and J by 3 bases, 17 bases remained unmatched. The CDR3 DNA reads as TGTGCCAGCAGCTTAAACCCTAGCGGGGGGGGGACGAGGGTTATTACAGATACGCAGTATTTT. Amino acids: CASSLNPSGGGTRVITDTQYF.

This clonotype was seen a handful of times. The rearrangement joins TRBV12-3 or TRBV12-4 to TRBJ1-5; D is unresolved. Trimming stripped 6 bases from V and 4 bases from J, with 7 bases between. The CDR3 is 12 amino acids. The chain's CDR3 is CASSSPNQPQHF. CDR3 bases: TGTGCCAGCAGCTCTCCAAATCAGCCCCAGCATTTT.

The V call is TRBV28, the J call TRBJ1-2; TRBD1 agrees at 7 bases. This CDR3 has 13 residues. The V gene end was trimmed by 6 bases and the J gene end by 3 bases; junction bases not matched to a gene: 4. Germline CDR1 reads MDHEN; CDR2 reads SYDVKM. This chain's CDR3 is CASRPGQDYGYTF. As DNA, the CDR3 is TGTGCCAGCAGACCTGGACAGGACTATGGCTACACCTTC.

The rearrangement joins TRBV10-3 to TRBJ1-5, with D maybe TRBD1 (6 bases). The CDR3 runs to 13 residues. Germline-derived CDR1 and CDR2 are ENHRY and SYGVKD. V dropped 10 bases and J dropped 4 bases, with 14 bases sitting between them. This CDR3 is CATSGQGNQPQHF. CDR3 nucleotides: TGTGCCACCTCGGGGCAGGGGAATCAGCCCCAGCATTTT.

The V and J genes are TRBV20-1 and TRBJ2-5; a possible D gene is TRBD1 (6 bases). The V gene's germline CDR1 is DFQATT and CDR2 SNEGSKA (reference sequence). The V end was cut by 3 bases, the J end by 4 bases, with 12 bases between. The CDR3 runs 13 residues. DNA of the CDR3: TGCAGTGCTAGTTCCGGGACATTAGAGACCCAGTACTTC. Its translation: CSASSGTLETQYF.

This clonotype was seen a few times. The V and J genes are TRBV28 and TRBJ2-1; maybe TRBD1 (6 bases). CDR3 length: 13 residues. V was shortened by 5 bases and J by 6 bases, with 11 bases between the two germline ends. Looked up from germline, CDR1 is MDHEN and CDR2 is SYDVKM. CDR3 DNA: TGTGCCAGCAGTAAATACAGGGCCAATGAGCAGTTCTTC. This translates into CASSKYRANEQFF. Supplemented by reference TRBV28 and TRBJ2-1, the full variable domain reads DVKVTQSSRYLVKRTGEKVFLECVQDMDHENMFWYRQDPGLGLRLIYFSYDVKMKEKGDIPEGYSVSREKKERFSLILESASTNQTSMYLCASSKYRANEQFFGPGTRLTVL.

This rearrangement joins TRBV10-3 to TRBJ1-2, with D perhaps matching TRBD1 (5 bases). CDR3 length equals 11 residues. V was pared by 8 bases and J by 6 bases, with 10 bases between. Germline values: CDR1 ENHRY, CDR2 SYGVKD. CDR3: CAIGTENGYTF. In DNA form, the CDR3 reads TGTGCCATCGGGACGGAGAATGGCTACACCTTC.

J is TRBJ2-5 and V is TRBV24-1; maybe TRBD2 (6 bases). V lost 3 bases to trimming and J lost 6 bases, with 16 bases between them. CDR3 size: 15 residues. CDR1 is KGHDR and CDR2 is SFDVKD in the germline V gene. This CDR3 is CATSDPTRSVQTQYF. The CDR3 DNA is TGTGCCACCAGTGATCCGACTAGGAGCGTGCAGACCCAGTACTTC.

This chain uses TRBV7-2 with TRBJ2-1; 7 bases fit TRBD2. Trimming removed 5 bases from V and 8 bases from J; junction bases left unmatched: 6. CDR1 and CDR2 (germline): SGHTA, FQGNSA. This CDR3 contains 13 residues. CDR3 region: CASSERLADEQFF. The CDR3 region has the DNA TGTGCCAGCAGCGAGAGACTAGCAGATGAGCAGTTCTTC.

The chain employs TRBV12-3 or TRBV12-4 and TRBJ1-5, with a weak D call TRBD1 (5 bases). Trimming removed 5 bases at V and 2 bases at J, with 13 bases between. CDR3 length: 15 residues. DNA for the CDR3: TGTGCCAGCAGTCCCGACGGAGGGGGCAATCAGCCCCAGCATTTT. It is translated as CASSPDGGGNQPQHF.

This clonotype was seen a few times. The chain is built from TRBV6-1 and TRBJ2-3; TRBD2 matches at 14 bases. Trimming at V came to 6 bases and at J to 4 bases, leaving 12 bases not matched to a gene. There are 18 residues in the CDR3. Germline V gene data show CDR1 as MNHNS and CDR2 as SASEGT. This CDR3 reads CASSGVSSTSGGADTQYF. The CDR3 DNA reads as TGTGCCAGCAGCGGGGTTTCTTCGACTAGCGGGGGGGCAGATACGCAGTATTTT.

This clonotype has only a few counts. This chain connects TRBV11-2 to TRBJ2-4; 11 positions agree with TRBD2. With V trimmed by 5 bases and J by 0 bases, 9 bases remained unmatched. Looked up from germline, CDR1 is SGHAT and CDR2 is FQNNGV. The CDR3 length is 18 residues. In DNA, the CDR3 is TGTGCCAGCAGCCCTCGACTAGCGGGGACGATAGCCAAAAACATTCAGTACTTC. The encoded protein is CASSPRLAGTIAKNIQYF.

This clonotype was seen at least ten times. CDR3 region: CAISPRGTSVSEQFF. As DNA, the CDR3 is TGTGCCATCAGCCCCCGGGGGACTAGCGTTAGTGAGCAGTTCTTC. V usage is TRBV10-3 and J usage is TRBJ2-1; 10 bases line up with TRBD2. The CDR3 contains 15 residues. The V and J ends lost 6 bases and 9 bases, in that order; junction bases with no gene match: 11. Germline lookup yields CDR1 ENHRY and CDR2 SYGVKD.

The chain couples TRBV2 to TRBJ1-2, with D tentatively TRBD1 (6 bases). CDR1 and CDR2 from the germline V gene are SNHLY and FYNNEI. The CDR3 contains 15 residues. With 0 bases removed from V and 2 bases from J, the gap between germline ends came to 10 bases. The CDR3 sequence is CASSEALQGNYGYTF. CDR3 sequence (DNA): TGTGCCAGCAGTGAAGCGCTTCAGGGGAACTATGGCTACACCTTC.

The chain employs TRBV7-6 and TRBJ2-7; 7 positions agree with TRBD1. The CDR3 consists of 15 residues. The J segment lost 3 bases and the V segment lost 3 bases, leaving 8 bases of the junction unmatched. Germline loops: CDR1 SGHVS, CDR2 FNYEAQ. The CDR3 is CASSFEGTADYEQYF. The CDR3 DNA follows: TGTGCCAGCAGCTTCGAAGGGACAGCCGACTACGAGCAGTACTTC.

The V gene is TRBV27, the J gene TRBJ2-2; D is uncertain. Germline V gene data show CDR1 as MNHEY and CDR2 as SMNVEV (reference sequence). The CDR3 is 15 amino acids. V was cut by 5 bases and J by 7 bases, with 17 bases left in between. CDR3 residues: CASSPLLGRGGELFF. Written as DNA, the CDR3 is TGTGCCAGCAGTCCCCTTTTAGGGCGAGGCGGGGAGCTGTTTTTT.

This clonotype was counted many times. The V and J genes are TRBV28 and TRBJ2-3, with a tentative D call TRBD2 (5 bases). The germline V gene has CDR1 MDHEN and CDR2 SYDVKM. The germline V and J ends were trimmed by 7 bases and 6 bases, with 23 bases remaining between them. This CDR3 region has 16 residues. In DNA, the CDR3 is TGTGCCAGCACTCCCCGCGTCGGCGTAGCGTCGGATACGCAGTATTTT. Translation: CASTPRVGVASDTQYF.

V usage is TRBV12-3 or TRBV12-4 and J usage is TRBJ1-1; D ambiguous. The CDR3 totals 13 residues. With 5 bases removed from V and 0 bases from J, the gap between germline ends came to 7 bases. The CDR3 sequence is CASSRRMNTEAFF. The DNA for the CDR3 is TGTGCCAGCAGTCGGCGAATGAACACTGAAGCTTTCTTT.

The V and J genes are TRBV5-1 and TRBJ2-5; tentative D call: TRBD1 (5 bases). Germline V gene sequence: CDR1 SGHRS, CDR2 YFSETQ. Trimming stripped 4 bases from V and 2 bases from J, with 15 bases between. This CDR3 comprises 15 residues. The CDR3 sequence is CASSPNRQRQETQYF. CDR3 DNA: TGCGCCAGCAGCCCGAACCGACAGAGACAAGAGACCCAGTACTTC.

There are many counts of this clonotype. This chain links TRBV24-1 with TRBJ2-1; 11 bases agree with TRBD2. Trimming removed 3 bases from V and 4 bases from J; junction bases left unmatched: 7. This CDR3 has 17 residues. Germline lookup yields CDR1 KGHDR and CDR2 SFDVKD. The CDR3 spells CATSDPQTSGDYNEQFF. The CDR3 DNA reads TGTGCCACCAGTGATCCGCAGACTAGCGGGGATTACAATGAGCAGTTCTTC.

The chain links TRBV4-3 to TRBJ2-4; D might be TRBD2 (5 bases). The CDR3 has 16 residues. Germline lookup yields CDR1 LGHNA and CDR2 YSLEER. V lost 4 bases and J 7 bases, leaving 20 bases between the germline ends. The CDR3 DNA reads TGCGCCAGCAGCCGGATGGCAGACGGACTTGGGAACATTCAGTACTTC. This gives the protein CASSRMADGLGNIQYF.